The sample holds many counts of the clone carrying this T cell receptor (beta chain). The data stem from a study of T-cell memory formation after mild COVID-19. Across the study: The TCR clusters were mostly specific to one donor.

In TCRdb, the 5' RACE reads were re-called with MiXCR into one record per CDR3 protein. The repertoire holds fewer than 50,000 distinct CDR3 sequences, roughly 6.6% seen once, with roughly 0.76% in the top ten. Germline V gene data show CDR1 as LGHDT and CDR2 as YNNKEL (reference sequence). This CDR3 has 16 amino acids. With 0 bases clipped from V and 7 bases from J, the junction kept 10 bases outside the gene matches. The receptor's source is an adult who had mild COVID-19 (a few samples of this study predate the infection). Cell type and time point are not known. The chain couples TRBV3-1 to TRBJ1-1, with 8 bases identical to TRBD1. Sample: PBMCs or a T cell subset sorted from them (not recorded which). The CDR3 nucleotides are TGTGCCAGCAGCCAAGAAACCGGGACAGGCCTTCGTGAAGCTTTCTTT. Protein product: CASSQETGTGLREAFF.